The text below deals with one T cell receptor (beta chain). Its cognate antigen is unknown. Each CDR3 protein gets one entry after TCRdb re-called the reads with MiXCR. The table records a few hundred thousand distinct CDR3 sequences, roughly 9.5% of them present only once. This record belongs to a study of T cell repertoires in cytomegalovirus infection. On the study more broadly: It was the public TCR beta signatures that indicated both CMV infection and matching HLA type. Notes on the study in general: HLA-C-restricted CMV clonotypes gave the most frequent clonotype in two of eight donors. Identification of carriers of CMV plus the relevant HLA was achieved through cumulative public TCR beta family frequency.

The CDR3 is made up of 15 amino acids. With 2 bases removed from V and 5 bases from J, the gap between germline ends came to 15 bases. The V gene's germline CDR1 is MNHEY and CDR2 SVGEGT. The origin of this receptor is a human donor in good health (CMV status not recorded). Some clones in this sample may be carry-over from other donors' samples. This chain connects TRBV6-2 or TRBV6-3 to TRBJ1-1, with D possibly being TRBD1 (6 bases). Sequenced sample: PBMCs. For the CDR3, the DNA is TGTGCCAGCAGTTACACAGCAGCAGGGGTTACTGAAGCTTTCTTT. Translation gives CASSYTAAGVTEAFF.